Below are 22 T cell receptor beta chains sequenced from a single sample in a study of blood T cells in healthy people across ages. Then a second PCR, running about 7 to 11 cycles, was carried out with a sample-barcoded 5' primer and a J-beta primer mix. TCRdb reprocessed the 5' RACE reads with MiXCR, giving one entry per CDR3 protein. Among about 540,000 distinct CDR3 sequences listed, approximately 25% were seen once. These same records also appear under a second study, on T cells of mothers and their children.

The sample consisted of blood. The receptors derive from a boy younger than 18 in good health.

This clonotype was observed a handful of times. V and J are TRBV28 and TRBJ1-5; TRBD1 aligns across 7 bases. V was clipped by 3 bases and J by 5 bases; unmatched bases: 7. CDR3 length: 15 amino acids. CDR1 MDHEN and CDR2 SYDVKM come from the germline V gene. CDR3 residues: CASSLRETGYQPQHF. CDR3 bases: TGTGCCAGCAGTTTGAGAGAGACAGGGTATCAGCCCCAGCATTTT. Using reference TRBV28 and TRBJ1-5 for the parts outside the CDR3, the full variable domain is DVKVTQSSRYLVKRTGEKVFLECVQDMDHENMFWYRQDPGLGLRLIYFSYDVKMKEKGDIPEGYSVSREKKERFSLILESASTNQTSMYLCASSLRETGYQPQHFGDGTRLSIL.

J is TRBJ2-7 and V is TRBV6-6; D tentatively fits TRBD1 or TRBD2 (5 bases each). Per the germline V gene, CDR1 is MNHNY and CDR2 is SVGAGI (reference sequence). V was cut by 2 bases and J by 4 bases, with 9 bases left in between. The CDR3 extends over 13 amino acids. CDR3 DNA sequence: TGTGCCAGCAGTTACGGCAGGGAGTACGAGCAGTACTTC. Protein sequence: CASSYGREYEQYF.

The chain has TRBV7-9 and TRBJ1-1, with a possible D match to TRBD1 (5 bases). The CDR3 is made up of 16 amino acids. Germline V CDR1 and CDR2: SEHNR, FQNEAQ (reference sequence). V shed 4 bases and J shed 0 bases, with 15 bases lying between them. For the CDR3, the DNA is TGTGCCAGCAGCTCAACCCTGACAGTGATGAACACTGAAGCTTTCTTT. Its translation: CASSSTLTVMNTEAFF. The full variable domain, its missing parts supplied by reference TRBV7-9 and TRBJ1-1, is DTGVSQNPRHKITKRGQNVTFRCDPISEHNRLYWYRQTLGQGPEFLTYFQNEAQLEKSRLLSDRFSAERPKGSFSTLEIQRTEQGDSAMYLCASSSTLTVMNTEAFFGQGTRLTVV.

This clonotype was recorded a few times. This sequence joins TRBV7-8 and TRBJ2-5; 9 bases match TRBD1. The CDR3 spans 15 residues. Trimming cost V 1 base and J 5 bases; bases outside gene matches: 5. CDR1 SGHVS and CDR2 FQNEAQ come from the germline V gene. The CDR3 nucleotides read TGTGCCAGCAGCTTAGTGACAGGGGGTCCCGAGACCCAGTACTTC. Translation gives CASSLVTGGPETQYF.

About this clonotype itself: Mismatch with germline at one junction end may stem from a read error. CDR3 nucleotide sequence: TGCGCCAGCAGAGACGGGACAGCCTACAATGAGCAGTTCTTC. It translates to CASRDGTAYNEQFF. This rearrangement joins TRBV28 to TRBJ2-1; 7 bases are a match to TRBD1. Germline V gene sequence: CDR1 MDHEN, CDR2 SYDVKM. This CDR3 is built from 14 residues. The full variable domain, in which reference TRBV28 and TRBJ2-1 provide the parts outside the CDR3, is DVKVTQSSRYLVKRTGEKVFLECVQDMDHENMFWYRQDPGLGLRLIYFSYDVKMKEKGDIPEGYSVSREKKERFSLILESASTNQTSMYLCASRDGTAYNEQFFGPGTRLTVL.

A few counts support this clonotype. The chain uses TRBV2 and TRBJ2-1, with TRBD2 matching over 9 bases. The CDR3 totals 14 residues. CDR1 is SNHLY, CDR2 FYNNEI, per germline. Germline trimming cut 5 bases from V and 6 bases from J; bases unmatched to any gene: 5. CDR3 DNA sequence: TGTGCCAGCAGTCGCACTAGCGGGTCCAATGAGCAGTTCTTC. Its translation is CASSRTSGSNEQFF.

In its sample, this clonotype was seen a few times. The genes are TRBV20-1 and TRBJ2-4, with a tentative D call TRBD1 (5 bases). CDR1 DFQATT and CDR2 SNEGSKA come from the germline V gene (reference sequence). The CDR3 contains 19 residues. V lost 4 bases and J 0 bases, leaving 25 bases between the germline ends. CDR3 DNA sequence: TGCAGTGCTACAGAAACAGGTTACGACCCTAATATAGCCAAAAACATTCAGTACTTC. This gives the protein CSATETGYDPNIAKNIQYF.

This clonotype was found once. J is TRBJ1-2 and V is TRBV10-2, with D unclear. CDR1 and CDR2 (germline): WSHSY, SAAADI. CDR3 length equals 15 residues. Between the trimmed V and J ends, which lost 3 bases and 5 bases, there was a span of 16 bases. CDR3 DNA sequence: TGCGCCAGCAGTGAAGTGAAAACGAACCTATATGGCTACACCTTC. This sequence encodes CASSEVKTNLYGYTF.

V gene TRBV13 combines with J gene TRBJ2-3; 12 bases are shared with TRBD2. The CDR3 contains 16 residues. The germline gives CDR1 PRHDT, CDR2 FYEKMQ (reference sequence). Trimming cost V 6 bases and J 2 bases; bases outside gene matches: 6. Written as DNA, the CDR3 is TGTGCCAGCAGTCCGACTAGCGGGAGTTTCACAGATACGCAGTATTTT. Its protein product is CASSPTSGSFTDTQYF.

This clonotype was picked up many times. V usage is TRBV28 and J usage is TRBJ1-5; TRBD1 is a possible D gene (5 bases). Trimming took off 4 bases at V and 2 bases at J, with 9 bases between the two ends. CDR3 length equals 14 residues. Germline V gene data show CDR1 as MDHEN and CDR2 as SYDVKM. The CDR3 DNA is TGTGCCAGCAGTTACCGGGACCGCAATCAGCCCCAGCATTTT. It yields the protein CASSYRDRNQPQHF.

The chain joins TRBV12-3 or TRBV12-4 to TRBJ2-5, with 7 bases aligning to TRBD2. Germline trimming cut 5 bases from V and 3 bases from J; bases unmatched to any gene: 12. This CDR3 contains 16 residues. CDR3: CASSPGLGGLKETQYF. CDR3 in DNA: TGTGCCAGCAGTCCTGGACTAGGAGGTTTAAAAGAGACCCAGTACTTC.

This chain joins TRBV28 and TRBJ2-3; 11 nucleotides match TRBD1. This CDR3 region has 16 residues. Germline CDR1 is MDHEN and CDR2 is SYDVKM. The trim removed 4 bases at V and 8 bases at J, leaving 11 bases unmatched. CDR3 region: CASSWGGTGGFGTQYF. DNA of the CDR3: TGTGCCAGCAGTTGGGGGGGGACAGGGGGTTTTGGTACGCAGTATTTT.

This clonotype was counted a single time. This chain connects TRBV20-1 to TRBJ2-7; possibly TRBD2 for D (6 bases). V was pared by 0 bases and J by 6 bases, with 15 bases between. Germline CDR1 reads DFQATT; CDR2 reads SNEGSKA (reference sequence). The CDR3 loop spans 14 amino acids. The CDR3 region is CSARDRDSPREQYF. The CDR3, as DNA: TGCAGTGCTAGAGACCGGGACTCCCCTCGCGAGCAGTACTTC.

Many counts were recorded for this clonotype. The rearrangement uses TRBV12-3 or TRBV12-4 and TRBJ2-7, with TRBD1 matching over 7 bases. The CDR3 is made up of 14 amino acids. V shed 5 bases, J shed 2 bases, and the junction held 6 bases outside the gene matches. The CDR3 spells CASSPVTGTYEQYF. The CDR3 coding sequence is TGTGCCAGCAGTCCCGTGACAGGGACCTACGAGCAGTACTTC.

The chain links TRBV29-1 to TRBJ1-2, with TRBD1 matching 7 bases. The length of the CDR3 is 12 residues. V lost 7 bases, J lost 7 bases, and 9 bases stayed unmatched. The germline gives CDR1 SQVTM, CDR2 ANQGSEA. CDR3 DNA: TGCAGCGCCCCAGACAGGGTGGCTGGCTACACCTTC. Its protein is CSAPDRVAGYTF.

In its sample, this clonotype was seen a few times. The CDR3 protein is CASSLARSGLSFDYNEQFF. CDR3 nucleotide sequence: TGTGCCAGCAGTTTAGCCCGATCAGGCCTATCGTTTGACTACAATGAGCAGTTCTTC. The chain employs TRBV12-3 or TRBV12-4 and TRBJ2-1, with no clear D. Trimming removed 0 bases from V and 3 bases from J, with 21 bases in between. This CDR3 is 19 amino acids long.

This clonotype has just a few counts. The chain couples TRBV4-3 to TRBJ1-4, with 8 bases aligning to TRBD1. V shed 1 base, J shed 5 bases, and the junction held 3 bases outside the gene matches. This CDR3 is built from 15 residues. Germline CDR1 and CDR2: LGHNA and YSLEER. The DNA for the CDR3 is TGCGCCAGCAGCCAAGGGGACAGGCCAAATGAAAAACTGTTTTTT. Translated: CASSQGDRPNEKLFF.

V and J are TRBV20-1 and TRBJ2-7; 8 positions agree with TRBD2. CDR1 and CDR2 from the germline V gene are DFQATT and SNEGSKA (reference sequence). The CDR3 sequence is 14 residues long. V was pared by 4 bases and J by 3 bases, with 8 bases of the junction left unmatched. CDR3 in amino acids: CSANPAGVLYEQYF. The CDR3 bases are TGCAGTGCTAACCCAGCGGGAGTGCTCTACGAGCAGTACTTC.

This clonotype was detected a few times. J is TRBJ1-2 and V is TRBV20-1, with 7 bases fitting TRBD1. Germline trimming cut 0 bases from V and 4 bases from J; bases unmatched to any gene: 5. The CDR3 runs 14 residues. CDR1 and CDR2 (germline): DFQATT, SNEGSKA (reference sequence). The CDR3 sequence: CSAREQGRPYGYTF. Here the CDR3 DNA reads TGCAGTGCTAGAGAACAGGGGAGACCCTATGGCTACACCTTC.

This clonotype was recorded a few times. This chain links TRBV28 with TRBJ2-5; 7 bases agree with TRBD2. J gave up 4 bases and V 7 bases, and 15 bases lay outside the gene matches. From germline, CDR1 is MDHEN and CDR2 SYDVKM. The CDR3 runs 16 residues. The CDR3 spells CASTRLFWGGGETQYF. The CDR3 DNA reads TGTGCCAGCACCCGTCTGTTTTGGGGCGGGGGAGAGACCCAGTACTTC.

J is TRBJ2-5 and V is TRBV6-5; D gene ambiguous. Germline CDR1 and CDR2: MNHEY and SVGAGI. The V gene lost 6 bases and the J gene lost 9 bases, with 14 bases spanning the gap. This CDR3 has 12 residues. In nucleotides, the CDR3 is TGTGCCAGCAGCCAAGGGTGGTGGGCCCAGTACTTC. Amino acid sequence: CASSQGWWAQYF.

In this sample, this clonotype turned up many times. The V and J genes are TRBV5-1 and TRBJ2-1; perhaps TRBD1 as D (6 bases). The CDR3 covers 17 residues. The V end lost 0 bases, the J end lost 2 bases, and 15 bases lay between the germline ends. The germline V gene has CDR1 SGHRS and CDR2 YFSETQ. Here the CDR3 reads CASSLVPLGQTYNEQFF. The CDR3 region has the DNA TGCGCCAGCAGCTTGGTCCCCCTAGGACAGACCTACAATGAGCAGTTCTTC.